The 21 T cell receptor beta chains presented below share a single source sample, sequenced in a study of human T cells and chemical hapten exposure. MiXCR, applied by TCRdb to the RACE reads, yields one record per CDR3 protein. The top ten clones hold 2.5% to 4% of a sample with approximately 92,000 distinct CDR3 sequences, 9.5% to 12% of them seen once. Time point of the sample: patch test 2, 6 weeks after DPC sensitization. Stated treatment: therapeutic diphenylcyclopropenone sensitization with weekly scalp DPC. Sequencing was performed on whole blood, taken in connection with sensitization to the hapten diphenylcyclopropenone (DPC). The receptors were gathered from a woman aged 40 to 50 with alopecia areata. Some clones in this sample may be carry-over from other donors' samples.

This clonotype was counted ten times or more. The chain links TRBV5-1 to TRBJ1-3; D is ambiguous. The CDR3 is 14 amino acids. Per the germline V gene, CDR1 is SGHRS and CDR2 is YFSETQ. V was shortened by 9 bases and J by 0 bases, with 13 bases between the two germline ends. The CDR3 DNA follows: TGCGCCACTTCGGACGGTAGCTCTGGAAACACCATATATTTT. Translated: CATSDGSSGNTIYF. The entire variable domain, with the rest obtained from reference TRBV5-1 and TRBJ1-3, is as follows: KAGVTQTPRYLIKTRGQQVTLSCSPISGHRSVSWYQQTPGQGLQFLFEYFSETQRNKGNFPGRFSGRQFSNSRSEMNVSTLELGDSALYLCATSDGSSGNTIYFGEGSWLTVV.

Only a few counts were recorded for this clonotype. The chain combines TRBV7-9 with TRBJ2-5, with a weak D call TRBD1 (5 bases). The V end lost 1 base, the J end lost 5 bases, and 14 bases lay between the germline ends. CDR1 and CDR2 (germline): SEHNR, FQNEAQ (reference sequence). The CDR3 has 15 amino acids. The CDR3 protein is CASSLGSARVETQYF. CDR3 in DNA: TGTGCCAGCAGCTTAGGGTCGGCCAGGGTGGAGACCCAGTACTTC.

This clonotype was observed a handful of times. This chain connects TRBV27 to TRBJ2-1; possibly TRBD1 or TRBD2 for D (6 bases each). V was cut by 4 bases and J by 6 bases, with 16 bases left in between. This CDR3 spans 15 amino acids. Germline V gives CDR1 MNHEY, CDR2 SMNVEV (reference sequence). The CDR3 loop reads CASSSPARGGNEQFF. The CDR3 DNA reads TGTGCCAGCAGTTCTCCGGCCAGGGGAGGCAATGAGCAGTTCTTC.

This rearrangement joins TRBV2 to TRBJ2-7, with 8 bases fitting TRBD2. The CDR3 loop spans 14 amino acids. V gave up 4 bases and J gave up 3 bases; unmatched junction bases: 5. Germline V gives CDR1 SNHLY, CDR2 FYNNEI. The CDR3 reads CASSVSGKGYEQYF. The CDR3 DNA sequence: TGTGCCAGCAGTGTTAGCGGGAAGGGCTACGAGCAGTACTTC.

This clonotype occurred many times. This chain uses TRBV6-6 with TRBJ1-6; maybe TRBD1 (6 bases). Germline CDR1 and CDR2: MNHNY and SVGAGI (reference sequence). The V end lost 5 bases, the J end lost 9 bases, and 29 bases lay between the germline ends. CDR3 length equals 19 residues. Here the CDR3 reads CASSRLLGAGAIRASPLHF. The CDR3, as DNA: TGTGCCAGCAGTCGTCTTTTGGGCGCAGGGGCCATAAGGGCTTCACCCCTCCACTTT.

In this sample, this clonotype turned up many times. V usage is TRBV28 and J usage is TRBJ2-1; D uncertain. V lost 8 bases and J lost 0, with 11 bases in between. The CDR3 has 14 amino acids. CDR1 and CDR2 (germline): MDHEN, SYDVKM. The DNA of the CDR3 is TGTGCCAGCGGCTTTTTGAGCTCCTACAATGAGCAGTTCTTC. Its protein product is CASGFLSSYNEQFF.

This chain uses TRBV29-1 with TRBJ1-1, with no clear D. CDR1 and CDR2 from the germline V gene are SQVTM and ANQGSEA. The CDR3 has 13 residues. V gave up 5 bases and J gave up 1 base, with 11 bases separating them. In DNA, the CDR3 is TGCAGCGTTTCCCTAATGCAGAACACTGAAGCTTTCTTT. Protein product: CSVSLMQNTEAFF. The variable domain in full, completed from reference TRBV29-1 and TRBJ1-1, reads SAVISQKPSRDICQRGTSLTIQCQVDSQVTMMFWYRQQPGQSLTLIATANQGSEATYESGFVIDKFPISRPNLTFSTLTVSNMSPEDSSIYLCSVSLMQNTEAFFGQGTRLTVV.

The chain couples TRBV6-2 or TRBV6-3 to TRBJ1-4, with D hard to call. Between the trimmed V and J ends, which lost 6 bases and 0 bases, there was a span of 17 bases. Germline V gene sequence: CDR1 MNHEY, CDR2 SVGEGT. This CDR3 region has 17 residues. This CDR3 is CASRWTDMGSTNEKLFF. The CDR3 DNA sequence: TGTGCCAGCAGATGGACCGACATGGGGTCAACTAATGAAAAACTGTTTTTT.

This clonotype was recorded a few times. The genes are TRBV24-1 and TRBJ2-3; tentatively, D is TRBD1 or TRBD2 (5 bases each). The V end lost 3 bases, the J end lost 2 bases, and 14 bases lay between the germline ends. This CDR3 region has 16 residues. Germline V gene lookup returns CDR1 KGHDR and CDR2 SFDVKD. CDR3 sequence reads: CATSDPLGATTDTQYF. CDR3 coding DNA: TGTGCCACCAGTGATCCCCTCGGGGCAACCACAGATACGCAGTATTTT.

The CDR3 protein is CASRDRVVSNSPLHF. CDR3 sequence (DNA): TGTGCCAGCAGGGACAGGGTGGTTTCGAATTCACCCCTCCACTTT. The rearrangement joins TRBV5-4 to TRBJ1-6; 8 bases match TRBD1. This CDR3 is 15 amino acids long. V gave up 5 bases and J gave up 7 bases; unmatched junction bases: 8. CDR1 and CDR2 (germline): SGHNT, YYREEE (reference sequence).

This clonotype was detected only a few times. The chain combines TRBV6-2 or TRBV6-3 with TRBJ2-5, with 9 bases matching TRBD1. Germline V lookup: CDR1 MNHEY, CDR2 SVGEGT. CDR3 length: 13 amino acids. Trimming cost V 10 bases and J 4 bases; bases outside gene matches: 7. In DNA, the CDR3 is TGTGCCACCACACAGGGGGCGCGAGAGACCCAGTACTTC. Protein: CATTQGARETQYF.

This clonotype showed up many times. V and J are TRBV7-8 and TRBJ2-2; unclear D gene. CDR3 size: 14 residues. V lost 4 bases, J lost 3 bases, and 9 bases lay in between. Germline V gene data show CDR1 as SGHVS and CDR2 as FQNEAQ. The CDR3 spells CASSSGPDTGELFF. In DNA, the CDR3 is TGTGCCAGCAGCTCCGGACCCGACACCGGGGAGCTGTTTTTT.

This sequence joins TRBV5-1 and TRBJ2-1; D uncertain. Germline V gene sequence: CDR1 SGHRS, CDR2 YFSETQ. The CDR3 has 16 residues. V lost 0 bases and J 1 base, leaving 11 bases between the germline ends. CDR3 loop: CASSLARQVSYNEQFF. CDR3 bases: TGCGCCAGCAGCTTGGCCCGCCAGGTATCCTACAATGAGCAGTTCTTC.

This clonotype was detected many times. V usage is TRBV4-2 and J usage is TRBJ1-5, with D unclear. The CDR3 has 13 residues. Trimming removed 1 base at V and 3 bases at J, with 4 bases between. Germline CDR1 is LGHNA and CDR2 is YNFKEQ. The CDR3 reads CASSQGVNQPQHF. In nucleotides, the CDR3 is TGTGCCAGCAGCCAAGGGGTCAATCAGCCCCAGCATTTT.

This clonotype was seen a few times. The chain is built from TRBV5-4 and TRBJ2-1, with 9 bases lining up with TRBD1. Germline loops: CDR1 SGHNT, CDR2 YYREEE (reference sequence). Trimming cost V 4 bases and J 5 bases; bases outside gene matches: 4. The CDR3 has 14 amino acids. CDR3 in amino acids: CASSPGQGNNEQFF. The CDR3 region has the DNA TGTGCCAGCAGCCCGGGACAGGGTAACAATGAGCAGTTCTTC.

V and J are TRBV20-1 and TRBJ1-2; possibly TRBD1 for D (6 bases). The CDR3 is made up of 13 amino acids. Trimming removed 5 bases from V and 1 base from J, with 11 bases in between. Germline V gene sequence: CDR1 DFQATT, CDR2 SNEGSKA (reference sequence). The CDR3 coding sequence is TGCAGTGCTCTGGACAGAAATAACTATGGCTACACCTTC. As protein: CSALDRNNYGYTF.

The CDR3 DNA reads TGTGCCAGCAGCTTAGGGGACAGGGCCCGCAATGAGCAGTTCTTC. Protein: CASSLGDRARNEQFF. The genes are TRBV7-2 and TRBJ2-1; 9 nucleotides agree with TRBD1. V shed 1 base and J 6 bases; nucleotides not matched to a gene: 4. The CDR3 has 15 amino acids. The germline gives CDR1 SGHTA, CDR2 FQGNSA.

This clonotype was seen more than once but under ten times. The V gene is TRBV5-6, the J gene TRBJ1-3; the D gene is possibly TRBD1 (6 bases). From germline, CDR1 is SGHDT and CDR2 YYEEEE. CDR3 length: 16 residues. The ends were cut back, 3 bases at V and 2 bases at J, with 15 bases in the middle. CDR3 region: CASSSTLQGTGNTIYF. The CDR3 DNA sequence: TGTGCCAGCAGCTCCACCCTACAGGGAACTGGAAACACCATATATTTT.

This clonotype appeared many times. This rearrangement joins TRBV12-3 or TRBV12-4 to TRBJ2-2, with TRBD1 matching over 8 bases. The CDR3 runs to 14 residues. Trimming at V came to 6 bases and at J to 3 bases, leaving 3 bases not matched to a gene. CDR3 protein: CASSPTGDTGELFF. The CDR3 region has the DNA TGTGCCAGCAGCCCGACAGGGGACACCGGGGAGCTGTTTTTT.

This clonotype was seen only a few times. This rearrangement joins TRBV11-2 to TRBJ2-2; either TRBD1 or TRBD2 may fit D (6 bases each). This CDR3 has 17 amino acids. Trimming removed 8 bases from V and 5 bases from J, with 24 bases in between. The germline gives CDR1 SGHAT, CDR2 FQNNGV. The CDR3 region has the DNA TGTGCCAGCGCCCCGGGACGGGGGCGCAGACCGACCGGGGAGCTGTTTTTT. This codes for CASAPGRGRRPTGELFF.

This sequence joins TRBV12-3 or TRBV12-4 and TRBJ2-7; 11 positions match TRBD2. The CDR3 totals 15 residues. Trimming at V came to 6 bases and at J to 7 bases, leaving 11 bases not matched to a gene. CDR3 DNA: TGTGCCAGCAGGCTAGCGGGAGGTACCGGGGAGGAGCAGTACTTC. Its translation: CASRLAGGTGEEQYF.